A single sample is the source of the 18 T cell receptor beta chains below, sequenced in a study of T cells in Graves' hyperthyroidism and ophthalmopathy. What was amplified from RNA transcripts were TCR beta CDR3 regions. The HTBI primer set was used in a first-round RT-PCR of the TCR CDR3. TCRdb itself ran the multiplex PCR reads through MiXCR, one entry per CDR3 protein. This sample carries about 350,000 distinct CDR3 sequences, 15% to 20% of them seen once, and the ten largest clones take around a sixth. Sequencing input: blood. These receptors originate from a woman between 40 and 55 years old with Graves' ophthalmopathy.

This sequence joins TRBV30 and TRBJ2-6; no definite D call. The CDR3 totals 12 residues. V was cut by 4 bases and J by 1 base, with 2 bases left in between. CDR1 is GTSNPN and CDR2 is SVGIG in the germline V gene (reference sequence). CDR3 amino acids: CAWNSGANVLTF. The CDR3 coding sequence is TGTGCCTGGAATTCTGGGGCCAACGTCCTGACTTTC.

This clonotype was found many times. The chain combines TRBV9 with TRBJ2-1, with 7 positions matching TRBD1. CDR1 is SGDLS, CDR2 YYNGEE, per germline. This CDR3 is built from 17 residues. V was clipped by 0 bases and J by 3 bases; unmatched bases: 9. The CDR3 sequence is CASSVETARDSYNEQFF. CDR3 bases: TGTGCCAGCAGCGTAGAAACGGCCAGGGACAGCTACAATGAGCAGTTCTTC.

CDR3 region: CATRGRGAGEETQYF. The CDR3 DNA follows: TGTGCCACCAGGGGCAGGGGGGCGGGAGAAGAGACCCAGTACTTC. The J gene is TRBJ2-5, the V gene TRBV24-1; D is perhaps TRBD1 or TRBD2 (7 bases each). CDR1 is KGHDR and CDR2 is SFDVKD in the germline V gene. The CDR3 spans 15 residues. V gave up 7 bases and J gave up 3 bases, with 17 bases separating them.

The chain recombines TRBV28 with TRBJ1-2; no definite D call. This CDR3 contains 14 residues. Germline CDR1 reads MDHEN; CDR2 reads SYDVKM. V was shortened by 2 bases and J by 4 bases, with 11 bases between the two germline ends. The CDR3, as DNA: TGTGCCAGCAGTTTAAACATCGAGGGCTATGGCTACACCTTC. Translation gives CASSLNIEGYGYTF.

This clonotype was picked up many times. The chain couples TRBV12-3 or TRBV12-4 to TRBJ2-5, with TRBD2 identical over 7 bases. The CDR3 is 13 residues long. The V segment lost 5 bases and the J segment 5 bases; nucleotides outside the gene matches: 5. This CDR3 is CASSGSGPETQYF. CDR3 DNA: TGTGCCAGCAGTGGTAGCGGGCCGGAGACCCAGTACTTC.

This clonotype was recorded many times. V and J are TRBV4-1 and TRBJ2-7, with 8 positions matching TRBD1. The length of the CDR3 is 15 residues. V shed 6 bases, J shed 4 bases, and the junction held 11 bases outside the gene matches. Germline-derived CDR1 and CDR2 are MGHRA and YSYEKL. The CDR3 protein is CASSRTSGGIYEQYF. CDR3 nucleotide sequence: TGCGCCAGCAGTCGGACCTCAGGGGGCATTTACGAGCAGTACTTC.

This clonotype was recorded many times. The chain has TRBV10-3 and TRBJ2-7, with D possibly TRBD1 on 5 matching bases. Germline CDR1 ENHRY, CDR2 SYGVKD. The V end was cut by 4 bases, the J end by 5 bases, with 15 bases between. The CDR3 has 14 residues. CDR3 region: CAISGGATGHEQYF. The CDR3 region has the DNA TGTGCCATCAGTGGTGGGGCGACCGGCCACGAGCAGTACTTC.

The chain is built from TRBV12-3 or TRBV12-4 and TRBJ2-7; D call uncertain. CDR3 length: 13 residues. The V end was cut by 3 bases, the J end by 2 bases, with 8 bases between. The CDR3 here is CASSFGEAYEQYF. The CDR3 coding sequence is TGTGCCAGCAGTTTCGGAGAGGCCTACGAGCAGTACTTC.

This clonotype appeared many times. The gene calls are TRBV29-1 and TRBJ1-2; D is possibly TRBD1 (6 bases). Germline CDR1 and CDR2: SQVTM and ANQGSEA. V lost 7 bases and J lost 8, with 14 bases in between. This CDR3 comprises 11 residues. The CDR3 DNA sequence: TGCAGCGGGACAGACCGGGGGGGCTACACCTTC. Protein: CSGTDRGGYTF.

The table lists this clonotype with many counts. The chain is built from TRBV6-1 and TRBJ1-1, with TRBD1 as a possible D gene (6 bases). Germline CDR1 and CDR2: MNHNS and SASEGT. The CDR3 covers 13 residues. Deletions cut 3 bases from V and 5 bases from J, with 10 bases between. DNA for the CDR3: TGTGCCAGCAGTGATTTAGGGGGAACTGAAGCTTTCTTT. This sequence encodes CASSDLGGTEAFF.

In this sample, this clonotype turned up many times. V is TRBV20-1 and J is TRBJ2-2, with TRBD2 as a possible D gene (6 bases). This CDR3 comprises 13 residues. The germline CDR1 and CDR2 sequences are DFQATT and SNEGSKA (reference sequence). V gave up 1 base and J gave up 6 bases, with 9 bases separating them. CDR3 in DNA: TGCAGTGCTAGAGCACGGGAGTCCGGGGAGCTGTTTTTT. This translates into CSARARESGELFF.

In this sample, this clonotype turned up many times. The V gene is TRBV10-3, the J gene TRBJ2-5, with a possible D match to TRBD2 (5 bases). The length of the CDR3 is 12 residues. Germline V CDR1 and CDR2: ENHRY, SYGVKD. The V gene lost 8 bases and the J gene lost 4 bases, with 11 bases spanning the gap. This CDR3 reads CAIARARETQYF. The CDR3 region has the DNA TGTGCCATCGCGAGGGCGAGAGAGACCCAGTACTTC.

This clonotype was picked up many times. The chain is built from TRBV30 and TRBJ1-1, with a tentative D call TRBD1 (6 bases). Germline assignment: CDR1 GTSNPN and CDR2 SVGIG (reference sequence). V was trimmed by 2 bases and J by 1 base, leaving 8 bases between them. The CDR3 is 13 amino acids. The CDR3: CAWSMTGNTEAFF. The CDR3 nucleotides read TGTGCCTGGAGTATGACAGGGAACACTGAAGCTTTCTTT. The whole variable domain, filled in from reference TRBV30 and TRBJ1-1, reads SQTIHQWPATLVQPVGSPLSLECTVEGTSNPNLYWYRQAAGRGLQLLFYSVGIGQISSEVPQNLSASRPQDRQFILSSKKLLLSDSGFYLCAWSMTGNTEAFFGQGTRLTVV.

This clonotype was seen repeatedly, ten times or more. V is TRBV6-1 and J is TRBJ2-7; tentatively, D is TRBD2 (5 bases). V dropped 3 bases and J dropped 5 bases, with 14 bases sitting between them. Germline lookup yields CDR1 MNHNS and CDR2 SASEGT. This CDR3 comprises 14 residues. The CDR3 region is CASSEETRYHEQYF. Written as DNA, the CDR3 is TGTGCCAGCAGTGAGGAAACTAGGTACCACGAGCAGTACTTC.

The V call is TRBV30, the J call TRBJ2-4, with unresolved D. CDR3 size: 13 residues. Germline values: CDR1 GTSNPN, CDR2 SVGIG (reference sequence). Trimming took off 3 bases at V and 7 bases at J, with 13 bases between the two ends. This CDR3 is CAWRDMVMNIQYF. DNA for the CDR3: TGTGCCTGGAGAGACATGGTCATGAACATTCAGTACTTC.

This clonotype was seen repeatedly, ten times or more. CDR3 DNA sequence: TGTGCCAGCAGTGCTAGCGGGGTTATCTCCTACGAGCAGTACTTC. Translating gives CASSASGVISYEQYF. The rearrangement links TRBV2 to TRBJ2-7, with 9 bases that match TRBD2. This CDR3 spans 15 amino acids. V was pared by 4 bases and J by 0 bases, with 4 bases of the junction left unmatched. Germline CDR1 SNHLY, CDR2 FYNNEI.

This clonotype was counted ten times or more. This chain joins TRBV7-9 and TRBJ2-6, with 7 nucleotides matching TRBD2. The CDR3 is made up of 19 amino acids. In germline, CDR1 is SEHNR, CDR2 FQNEAQ (reference sequence). V shed 5 bases, J shed 2 bases, and the junction held 15 bases outside the gene matches. This CDR3 is CASSHNPWAGVAGANVLTF. The CDR3 nucleotides are TGTGCCAGCAGCCATAACCCCTGGGCGGGAGTTGCTGGGGCCAACGTCCTGACTTTC.

J is TRBJ1-1 and V is TRBV9; D may be TRBD1 (5 bases). This CDR3 spans 14 amino acids. CDR1 SGDLS and CDR2 YYNGEE come from the germline V gene. Trimming removed 1 base at V and 1 base at J, with 8 bases between. This chain's CDR3 is CASSVKGSNTEAFF. The CDR3 nucleotides read TGTGCCAGCAGCGTAAAGGGGTCGAACACTGAAGCTTTCTTT.